This is a list of T cell receptor beta chains from one sample in a study of blood T cell repertoires in COVID-19. Sequencing was performed with immunoSEQ multiplex PCR; in TCRdb, only in-frame clones are kept and a portion is missing. The sample has 500,000 to 600,000 clones; roughly 89% are singletons. Sequences were obtained from peripheral blood. The origin of the receptors is a woman between 50 and 59 years old with COVID-19, enrolled during active disease. Both conserved end residues are part of each CDR3. The D gene is left open where the match is weak. Clone size is not always given. Where it is, it says once, few, many or a class for expanded clones.

d_call j_call clone_size v_call cdr3_aa cdr3_nt
- TRBJ2-7 - TRBV27 CASSLNRPYEQYF TGTGCCAGCAGTTTAAACAGACCCTACGAGCAGTACTTC
- TRBJ2-1 - TRBV30 CAWSVETVQNSEQFF TGTGCCTGGAGTGTTGAGACAGTCCAGAATAGTGAGCAGTTCTTC
TRBD2 TRBJ2-2 - TRBV2 CASSGTSGTGELFF TGTGCCAGCAGTGGTACTAGCGGCACCGGGGAGCTGTTTTTT
TRBD1 TRBJ2-1 - TRBV2 CASLRGQGDDEQFF TGTGCCAGCTTAAGGGGACAGGGAGACGATGAGCAGTTCTTC
TRBD2 TRBJ2-3 - TRBV4-2 CASSQDTTSGVTDTQYF TGTGCCAGCAGCCAAGATACGACTAGCGGGGTCACAGATACGCAGTATTTT
- TRBJ1-4 - TRBV6-1 CASSEAFQAGASMFF TGTGCCAGCAGTGAAGCCTTTCAGGCGGGGGCTTCCATGTTTTTT
- TRBJ1-5 - TRBV4-2 CASSQEAGPRAQHF TGTGCCAGCAGCCAAGAGGCAGGTCCCAGAGCCCAGCATTTT
- TRBJ2-4 - TRBV2 CASSVGGVNIQYF TGTGCCAGCAGTGTAGGGGGGGTTAACATTCAGTACTTC
TRBD2 TRBJ2-5 - TRBV11-2 CASSWVAGLQETQYF TGTGCCAGCAGCTGGGTAGCGGGCCTTCAAGAGACCCAGTACTTC
- TRBJ1-6 - TRBV18 CASSLQGRSYNSPLHF TGTGCCAGCTCCCTCCAGGGAAGGTCCTATAATTCACCCCTCCACTTT
- TRBJ2-1 - TRBV5-4 CASSRGSRGSYNEQFF TGTGCCAGCAGCCGGGGGTCTCGGGGTTCCTACAATGAGCAGTTCTTC
- TRBJ1-1 - TRBV5-1 CASSIGDYTEAFF TGCGCCAGCAGCATAGGGGATTACACTGAAGCTTTCTTT
TRBD2 TRBJ2-4 - TRBV6-5 CASFRGGAGGNIQYF TGTGCCAGCTTCCGCGGGGGGGCGGGTGGAAACATTCAGTACTTC
- TRBJ1-1 - TRBV12-3/TRBV12-4 CASSLGRNTEAFF TGTGCCAGCAGTTTAGGTCGGAACACTGAAGCTTTCTTT
- TRBJ2-1 - TRBV9 CASSLEGGRIENEQFF TGTGCCAGCAGCCTTGAGGGAGGCAGGATTGAGAATGAGCAGTTCTTC
TRBD1 TRBJ2-3 - TRBV10-2 CASSGQGATDTQYF TGCGCCAGCAGCGGACAGGGAGCCACAGATACGCAGTATTTT
- TRBJ1-2 - TRBV7-9 CASSLRGGYGYTF TGTGCCAGCAGCTTACGAGGAGGGTATGGCTACACCTTC
TRBD1 TRBJ2-3 - TRBV13 CASSLEGQGSDTQYF TGTGCCAGCAGCCTCGAGGGACAGGGGTCAGATACGCAGTATTTT
- TRBJ2-7 once TRBV15 CATSFSSYEQYF TGTGCCACCAGCTTTAGCTCCTACGAGCAGTACTTC
- TRBJ1-5 - TRBV18 CASSPGRTGTNQPQHF TGTGCCAGCTCACCTGGTAGAACAGGGACCAATCAGCCCCAGCATTTT
- TRBJ2-2 - TRBV28 CASSFQQPNTGELFF TGTGCCAGCAGTTTCCAACAGCCGAACACCGGGGAGCTGTTTTTT
- TRBJ2-7 many TRBV5-1 CASSWTGTRLYEQYF TGCGCCAGCAGCTGGACCGGGACACGGCTCTACGAGCAGTACTTC
TRBD1 TRBJ1-2 - TRBV6-5 CASGTGTYYGYTF TGTGCCAGCGGGACAGGGACATACTATGGCTACACCTTC
- TRBJ2-7 once TRBV5-1 CASSPETPVYEQYF TGCGCCAGCAGCCCGGAGACTCCTGTCTACGAGCAGTACTTC
TRBD2 TRBJ2-3 once TRBV24-1 CAISGRDTDTQYF TGTGCCATTAGTGGGAGGGACACAGATACGCAGTATTTT
TRBD1 TRBJ1-1 - TRBV2 CASRATTGGRTEAFF TGTGCCAGCAGGGCCACTACAGGGGGCAGGACTGAAGCTTTCTTT
- TRBJ2-7 - TRBV2 CASSLVYEQYF TGTGCCAGCAGTCTCGTCTACGAGCAGTACTTC
- TRBJ2-3 - TRBV5-5 CASSLTPGYTQYF TGTGCCAGCAGCCTGACCCCAGGATATACGCAGTATTTT